Listed below are T cell receptor beta chains from one sample, sequenced in a study of siplizumab effects on memory and regulatory T cells. Sequencing was performed with immunoSEQ multiplex PCR; in TCRdb, only in-frame clones are kept and a portion is missing. The sample contains roughly 100,000 clones, approximately 90% of which appear only once. The sequenced sample consisted of CD4+ T cells sorted from blood. The receptors originated from a human donor in good health. Both conserved end residues are part of each CDR3. A D gene is named only where the DNA matches it firmly. Part of the rows lack a size; the others show once, few, many or a class for expanded clones.

clone_size j_call cdr3_length v_call d_call cdr3_aa cdr3_nt
few TRBJ1-1 13 TRBV21-1 NA CASSKVDRTEAFF TGTGCCAGCAGCAAAGTCGACCGGACTGAAGCTTTCTTT
NA TRBJ2-5 15 TRBV7-7 NA CASSVTRGYIETQYF TGTGCCAGCAGCGTGACCAGGGGCTACATAGAGACCCAGTACTTC
NA TRBJ2-3 16 TRBV5-1 NA CASSLLGVRSTDTQYF TGCGCCAGCAGCTTGTTAGGGGTCAGAAGCACAGATACGCAGTATTTT
NA TRBJ1-2 13 TRBV5-4 NA CASSLPGNYGYTF TGTGCCAGCAGCTTGCCGGGAAACTATGGCTACACCTTC
NA TRBJ1-1 15 TRBV30 NA CAWRTLGKGRTEAFF TGTGCCTGGAGAACCCTGGGGAAGGGAAGAACTGAAGCTTTCTTT
once TRBJ2-7 15 TRBV7-8 TRBD2 CASSPWEGSLYEQYF TGTGCCAGCAGCCCTTGGGAGGGTTCCCTTTACGAGCAGTACTTC
NA TRBJ1-1 11 TRBV10-1 NA CASSGDTEAFF TGCGCCAGCAGTGGGGACACTGAAGCTTTCTTT
NA TRBJ2-3 17 TRBV5-1 TRBD2 CASSSGLAGGPTDTQYF TGCGCCAGCAGCTCCGGACTAGCGGGAGGGCCGACAGATACGCAGTATTTT
NA TRBJ2-7 14 TRBV27 NA CASSVQGHSYEQYF TGTGCCAGCAGTGTTCAGGGACACTCCTACGAGCAGTACTTC
NA TRBJ1-5 14 TRBV30 NA CAWSVGYSNQPQHF TGTGCCTGGAGTGTCGGTTATAGCAATCAGCCCCAGCATTTT
few TRBJ2-3 11 TRBV2 NA CASRTTDTQYF TGTGCCAGCAGGACAACAGATACGCAGTATTTT
NA TRBJ2-5 15 TRBV14 TRBD1 CASSRLLQGAETQYF TGTGCCAGCAGCCGTTTGCTGCAGGGGGCAGAGACCCAGTACTTC
NA TRBJ2-3 14 TRBV27 TRBD2 CASKTSGSTDTQYF TGTGCCAGCAAGACTAGCGGAAGCACAGATACGCAGTATTTT
NA TRBJ2-3 17 TRBV18 TRBD2 CASSPPKPGAGADTQYF TGTGCCAGCTCACCACCGAAACCGGGAGCGGGGGCAGATACGCAGTATTTT
NA TRBJ2-1 14 TRBV28 NA CASSPPPQGREQFF TGTGCCAGCAGCCCTCCCCCACAGGGACGCGAGCAGTTCTTC
few TRBJ1-4 15 TRBV19 NA CASSIARDGNEKLFF TGTGCCAGTAGTATAGCCCGGGACGGTAATGAAAAACTGTTTTTT
NA TRBJ1-3 16 TRBV19 NA CASSSSAGNSGNTIYF TGTGCCAGCTCGAGTTCGGCAGGGAACTCTGGAAACACCATATATTTT
NA TRBJ2-3 16 TRBV27 NA CASSRLYYQNTDTQYF TGTGCCAGCAGTAGACTTTACTATCAGAACACAGATACGCAGTATTTT
NA TRBJ1-1 14 TRBV7-2 NA CASSLALGNTEAFF TGTGCCAGCAGCTTAGCCCTGGGGAACACTGAAGCTTTCTTT
NA TRBJ2-1 15 TRBV7-3 NA CASSPSYGVYYEQFF TGTGCCAGCAGCCCCAGTTACGGAGTATACTATGAGCAGTTCTTC
once TRBJ2-2 14 TRBV10-3 TRBD1 CAIGDRGNTGELFF TGTGCCATCGGGGACAGGGGAAACACCGGGGAGCTGTTTTTT
NA TRBJ1-1 16 TRBV5-1 NA CASSLDGVGGNTEAFF TGCGCCAGCAGCTTGGATGGGGTAGGGGGAAACACTGAAGCTTTCTTT
NA TRBJ2-1 14 TRBV6-5 NA CASSYERSHNEQFF TGTGCCAGCAGTTACGAGCGATCCCACAATGAGCAGTTCTTC
NA TRBJ2-7 16 TRBV29-1 TRBD2 CSVIEIKRGKNYEQYF TGCAGCGTCATAGAGATCAAGCGGGGTAAAAACTACGAGCAGTACTTC
few TRBJ2-3 18 TRBV18 NA CASSPLSLRGRGTDTQYF TGTGCCAGCTCACCCCTAAGTCTCCGGGGCCGGGGAACAGATACGCAGTATTTT
NA TRBJ1-5 16 TRBV19 NA CASTNWGGPRNQPQHF TGTGCCAGTACCAACTGGGGGGGACCCAGGAATCAGCCCCAGCATTTT
once TRBJ2-7 11 TRBV6-5 NA CASSTTGEQYF TGTGCCAGCAGTACGACGGGCGAGCAGTACTTC
NA TRBJ2-3 13 TRBV6-6 NA CAGASRFTDTQYF TGTGCCGGGGCTTCCCGATTCACAGATACGCAGTATTTT
NA TRBJ1-2 8 TRBV20-1 NA CSTNGYTF TGCAGCACCAATGGCTACACCTTC
NA TRBJ2-1 13 TRBV11-2 NA CASSLALVNEQFF TGTGCCAGCAGCTTAGCCTTAGTGAATGAGCAGTTCTTC
NA TRBJ2-1 14 TRBV15 NA CATKAGNSYNEQFF TGTGCCACCAAGGCCGGGAACTCCTACAATGAGCAGTTCTTC
NA TRBJ2-1 18 TRBV23-1 TRBD2 CASSQSIGGTSGSNEQFF TGCGCCAGCAGTCAATCGATAGGCGGGACTAGCGGGTCCAATGAGCAGTTCTTC
NA TRBJ1-1 12 TRBV29-1 TRBD1 CSVAQGGTEAFF TGCAGCGTTGCCCAGGGGGGGACTGAAGCTTTCTTT